The clone carrying this T cell receptor beta chain was seen ten or more times. The CDR3 has 15 residues. The V end lost 6 bases, the J end lost 5 bases, and 20 bases lay between the germline ends. Germline CDR1 SGHRS, CDR2 YFSETQ. TCRdb recomputed calls from the RT-PCR reads with MiXCR, one row per CDR3 protein. The sample holds fewer than 800,000 distinct CDR3 sequences; more than 13% are singletons and the top ten take roughly 3.6%. Sequenced input: memory CD4+ T cells from blood. This sequence originates from a female donor in good health, serving as a healthy control. This chain joins TRBV5-1 and TRBJ2-5; possible D gene TRBD2, 6 bases. This CDR3 reads CASTTSGVRRETQYF. CDR3 nucleotides: TGCGCCAGCACCACCTCGGGGGTCAGGCGGGAGACCCAGTACTTC.